This T cell receptor (beta chain) was documented in a study of blood T cell repertoires in COVID-19. Sequenced by immunoSEQ multiplex PCR; TCRdb stores in-frame clones only, minus some. The table lists about 49,000 clones, over 75% of them singletons. The CDR3 sequence is 12 residues long. Germline CDR1 MDHEN, CDR2 SYDVKM. J gave up 7 bases and V 6 bases, and 3 bases lay outside the gene matches. Only a few counts were recorded for this clone. This sequence originates from a human donor in a cohort sampled during active COVID-19. The sequenced material came from peripheral blood. This chain connects TRBV28 to TRBJ2-7, with 10 bases matching TRBD2. The CDR3 region is CASRLAGREQYF. In DNA, the CDR3 is TGTGCCAGCAGACTAGCGGGGAGGGAGCAGTACTTC.